This T cell receptor (beta chain) was identified in a study of blood T cell repertoires in COVID-19. The table came from immunoSEQ multiplex PCR; TCRdb's copy has only in-frame clones and leaves some out. The repertoire has some 220,000 clones, around four fifths of them found once; the top ten carry less than 4.5%. Material for sequencing was peripheral blood. The receptor comes from a man between 50 and 59 years old with acute or convalescent COVID-19.

CDR3 bases: TGTGCCAGCAGTGAAGCCTCTCTGTCCTACGAGCAGTACTTC. Translation: CASSEASLSYEQYF. The chain combines TRBV2 with TRBJ2-7; D call uncertain. CDR3 length equals 14 residues. The germline V and J ends were trimmed by 0 bases and 1 base, with 7 bases remaining between them. Germline CDR1 is SNHLY and CDR2 is FYNNEI.